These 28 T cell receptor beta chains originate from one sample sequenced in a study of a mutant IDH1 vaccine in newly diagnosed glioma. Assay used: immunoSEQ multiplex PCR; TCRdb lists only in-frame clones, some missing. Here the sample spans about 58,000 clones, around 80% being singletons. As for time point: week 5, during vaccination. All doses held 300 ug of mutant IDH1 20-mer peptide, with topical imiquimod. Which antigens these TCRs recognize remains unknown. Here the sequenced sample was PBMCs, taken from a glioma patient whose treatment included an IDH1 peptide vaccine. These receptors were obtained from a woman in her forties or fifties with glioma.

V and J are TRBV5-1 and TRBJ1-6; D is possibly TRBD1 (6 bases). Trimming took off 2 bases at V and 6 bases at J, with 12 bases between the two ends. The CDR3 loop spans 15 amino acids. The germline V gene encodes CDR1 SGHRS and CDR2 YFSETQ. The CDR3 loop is CASSLATGSNSPLHF. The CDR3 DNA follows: TGCGCCAGCAGCTTAGCCACAGGGTCTAATTCACCCCTCCACTTT.

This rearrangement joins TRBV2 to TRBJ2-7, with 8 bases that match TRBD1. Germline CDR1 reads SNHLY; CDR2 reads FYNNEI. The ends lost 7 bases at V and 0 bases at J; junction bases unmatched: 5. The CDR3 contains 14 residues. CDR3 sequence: CASTLDRGSYEQYF. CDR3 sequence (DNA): TGTGCCAGCACCCTCGACAGGGGCTCCTACGAGCAGTACTTC.

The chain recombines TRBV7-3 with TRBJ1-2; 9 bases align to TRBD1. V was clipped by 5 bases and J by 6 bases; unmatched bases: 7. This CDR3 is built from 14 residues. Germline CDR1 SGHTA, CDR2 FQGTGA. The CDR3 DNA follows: TGTGCCAGCAGCCGGGGGACAGGGAAGGATGGCTACACCTTC. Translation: CASSRGTGKDGYTF.

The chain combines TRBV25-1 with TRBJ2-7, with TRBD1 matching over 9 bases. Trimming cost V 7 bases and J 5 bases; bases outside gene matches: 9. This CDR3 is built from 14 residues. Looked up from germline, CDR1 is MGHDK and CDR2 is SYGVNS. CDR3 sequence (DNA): TGTGCCAGCACCCAGGACAGGGGTATCCACGAGCAGTACTTC. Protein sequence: CASTQDRGIHEQYF.

CDR3 coding DNA: TGTGCCAGCAGCTTTAGCAGCGGGGCCCGCGTCTCTGGAAACACCATATATTTT. It yields the protein CASSFSSGARVSGNTIYF. V and J are TRBV11-2 and TRBJ1-3; tentative D call: TRBD1 (5 bases). The CDR3 is 18 amino acids. The germline gives CDR1 SGHAT, CDR2 FQNNGV. Trimming removed 3 bases at V and 0 bases at J, with 18 bases between.

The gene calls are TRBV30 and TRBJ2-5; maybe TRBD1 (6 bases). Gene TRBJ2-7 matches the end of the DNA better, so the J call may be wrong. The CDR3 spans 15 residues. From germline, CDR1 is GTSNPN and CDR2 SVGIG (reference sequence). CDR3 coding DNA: TGTGCCTGGAAATTAGGGGGAGACTACTTCTACGAGCAGTACTTC. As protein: CAWKLGGDYFYEQYF.

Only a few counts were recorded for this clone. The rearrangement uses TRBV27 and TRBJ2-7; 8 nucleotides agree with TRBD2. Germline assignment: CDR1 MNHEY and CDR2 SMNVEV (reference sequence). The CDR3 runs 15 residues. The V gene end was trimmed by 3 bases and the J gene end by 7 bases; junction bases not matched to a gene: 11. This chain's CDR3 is CASSLVRRGVLEQYF. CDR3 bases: TGTGCCAGCAGTTTGGTCAGGCGGGGGGTTTTGGAGCAGTACTTC.

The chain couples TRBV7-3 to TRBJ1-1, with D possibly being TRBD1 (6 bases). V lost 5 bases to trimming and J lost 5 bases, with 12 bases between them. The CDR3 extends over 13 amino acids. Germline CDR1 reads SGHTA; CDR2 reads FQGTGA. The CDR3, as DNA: TGTGCCAGCAGCGCAGGGGTTCTAACTGAAGCTTTCTTT. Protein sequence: CASSAGVLTEAFF.

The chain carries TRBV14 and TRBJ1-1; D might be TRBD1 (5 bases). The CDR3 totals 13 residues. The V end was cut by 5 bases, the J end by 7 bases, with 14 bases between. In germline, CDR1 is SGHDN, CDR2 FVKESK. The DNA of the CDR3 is TGTGCCAGCAGCTATCGGGGCGGGTTTGAAGCTTTCTTT. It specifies CASSYRGGFEAFF.

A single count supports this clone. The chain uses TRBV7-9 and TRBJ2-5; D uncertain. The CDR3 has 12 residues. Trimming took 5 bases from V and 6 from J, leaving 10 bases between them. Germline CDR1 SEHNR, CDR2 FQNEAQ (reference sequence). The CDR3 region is CASSPSAKTQYF. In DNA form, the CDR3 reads TGTGCCAGCAGCCCATCCGCTAAGACCCAGTACTTC.

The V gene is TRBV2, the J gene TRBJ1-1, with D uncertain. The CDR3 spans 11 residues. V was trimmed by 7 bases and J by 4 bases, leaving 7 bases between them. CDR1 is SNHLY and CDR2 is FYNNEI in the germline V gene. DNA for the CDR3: TGTGCCAGCACCCTCTCCACTGAAGCTTTCTTT. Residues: CASTLSTEAFF.

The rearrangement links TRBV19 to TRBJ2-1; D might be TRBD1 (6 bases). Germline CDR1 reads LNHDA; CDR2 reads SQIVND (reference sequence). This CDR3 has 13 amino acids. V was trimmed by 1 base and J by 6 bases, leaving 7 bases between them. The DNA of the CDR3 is TGTGCCAGTAGTATAGTGACAGGCAATGAGCAGTTCTTC. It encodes CASSIVTGNEQFF.

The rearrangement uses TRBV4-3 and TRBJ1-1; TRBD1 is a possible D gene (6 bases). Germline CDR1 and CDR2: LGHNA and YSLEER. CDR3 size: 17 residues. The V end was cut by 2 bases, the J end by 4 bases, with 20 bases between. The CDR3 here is CASSQFGAGGGSTEAFF. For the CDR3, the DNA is TGCGCCAGCAGCCAATTTGGGGCTGGGGGGGGCAGCACTGAAGCTTTCTTT.

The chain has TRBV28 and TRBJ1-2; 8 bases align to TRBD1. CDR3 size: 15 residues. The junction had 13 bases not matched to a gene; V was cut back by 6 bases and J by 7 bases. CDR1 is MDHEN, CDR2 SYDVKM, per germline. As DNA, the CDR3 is TGTGCCAGCAGGCCTGGGAGGCAGGGGGCGCGTGGCTACACCTTC. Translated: CASRPGRQGARGYTF.

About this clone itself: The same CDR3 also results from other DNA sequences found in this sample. The CDR3 DNA is TGCGCCAGCAGCTTGGCTCTAGCGGGGGGGCCCCAGGATACGCAGTATTTT. Its translation is CASSLALAGGPQDTQYF. This chain uses TRBV5-1 with TRBJ2-3, with 12 bases lining up with TRBD2. Trimming at V came to 0 bases and at J to 6 bases, leaving 8 bases not matched to a gene. Per germline, CDR1 SGHRS and CDR2 YFSETQ. This CDR3 contains 17 residues.

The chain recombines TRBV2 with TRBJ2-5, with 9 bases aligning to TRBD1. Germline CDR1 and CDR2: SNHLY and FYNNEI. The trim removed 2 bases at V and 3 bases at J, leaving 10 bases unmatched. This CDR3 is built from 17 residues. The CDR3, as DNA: TGTGCCAGCAGTGAATTTCCGGGGGACAGGGACGAAGAGACCCAGTACTTC. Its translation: CASSEFPGDRDEETQYF. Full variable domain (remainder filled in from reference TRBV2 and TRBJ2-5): EPEVTQTPSHQVTQMGQEVILRCVPISNHLYFYWYRQILGQKVEFLVSFYNNEISEKSEIFDDQFSVERPDGSNFTLKIRSTKLEDSAMYFCASSEFPGDRDEETQYFGPGTRLLVL.

The CDR3 spells CASSSGGETGELFF. In DNA form, the CDR3 reads TGCGCCAGCAGCTCCGGGGGGGAAACCGGGGAGCTGTTTTTT. The chain links TRBV5-1 to TRBJ2-2; 8 bases map to TRBD2. The germline CDR1 and CDR2 sequences are SGHRS and YFSETQ. CDR3 length equals 14 residues. V lost 3 bases, J lost 5 bases, and 3 bases stayed unmatched.

DNA for the CDR3: TGCAGCGCTGGGACAGGGCTGAACACTGAAGCTTTCTTT. Protein sequence: CSAGTGLNTEAFF. The chain has TRBV29-1 and TRBJ1-1; the match to TRBD1 covers 9 bases. The V gene end was trimmed by 7 bases and the J gene end by 0 bases; junction bases not matched to a gene: 3. Germline V gene sequence: CDR1 SQVTM, CDR2 ANQGSEA. This CDR3 contains 13 residues.

CDR3 protein: CASAAGGTGGNEQFF. The CDR3 DNA reads TGTGCCAGCGCAGCAGGGGGGACAGGGGGCAATGAGCAGTTCTTC. This chain links TRBV6-5 with TRBJ2-1; 11 bases are a match to TRBD1. The CDR3 extends over 15 amino acids. Trimming took 8 bases from V and 6 from J; bases not matched to a gene: 9. The germline V gene has CDR1 MNHEY and CDR2 SVGAGI.

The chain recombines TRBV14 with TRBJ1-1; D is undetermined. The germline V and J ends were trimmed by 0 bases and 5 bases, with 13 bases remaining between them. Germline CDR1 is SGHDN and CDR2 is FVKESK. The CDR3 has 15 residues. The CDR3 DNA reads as TGTGCCAGCAGCCAAGAGACGGGCCGAAGGACTGAAGCTTTCTTT. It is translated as CASSQETGRRTEAFF.

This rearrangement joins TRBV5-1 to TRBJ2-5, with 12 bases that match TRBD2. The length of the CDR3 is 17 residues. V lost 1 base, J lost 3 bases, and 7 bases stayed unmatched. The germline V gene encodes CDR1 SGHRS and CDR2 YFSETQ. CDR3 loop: CASSLSVSSGGEETQYF. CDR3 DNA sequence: TGCGCCAGCAGCTTGAGTGTTTCTAGCGGGGGGGAAGAGACCCAGTACTTC.

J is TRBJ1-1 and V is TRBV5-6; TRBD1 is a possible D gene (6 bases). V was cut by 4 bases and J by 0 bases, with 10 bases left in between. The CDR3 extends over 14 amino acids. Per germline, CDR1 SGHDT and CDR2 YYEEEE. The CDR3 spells CASSQGSLNTEAFF. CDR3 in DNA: TGTGCCAGCAGCCAGGGGTCCTTGAACACTGAAGCTTTCTTT.

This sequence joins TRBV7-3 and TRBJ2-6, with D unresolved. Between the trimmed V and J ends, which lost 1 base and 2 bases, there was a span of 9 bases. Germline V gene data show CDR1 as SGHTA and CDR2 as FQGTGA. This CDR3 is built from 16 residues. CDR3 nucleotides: TGTGCCAGCAGCTTAAACGAGCTCACTGGGGCCAACGTCCTGACTTTC. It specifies CASSLNELTGANVLTF.

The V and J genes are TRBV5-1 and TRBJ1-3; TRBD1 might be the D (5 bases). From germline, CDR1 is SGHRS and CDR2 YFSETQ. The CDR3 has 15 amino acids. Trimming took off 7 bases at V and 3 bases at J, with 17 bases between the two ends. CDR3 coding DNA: TGCGCCAGCGCTCCTGACAGTCTAAATGGAAACACCATATATTTT. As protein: CASAPDSLNGNTIYF.

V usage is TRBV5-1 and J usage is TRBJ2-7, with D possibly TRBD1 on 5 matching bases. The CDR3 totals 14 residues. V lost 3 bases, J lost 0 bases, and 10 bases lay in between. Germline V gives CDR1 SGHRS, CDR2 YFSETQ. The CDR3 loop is CASSSPGLSYEQYF. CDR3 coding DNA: TGCGCCAGCAGCTCGCCAGGGCTCTCCTACGAGCAGTACTTC.

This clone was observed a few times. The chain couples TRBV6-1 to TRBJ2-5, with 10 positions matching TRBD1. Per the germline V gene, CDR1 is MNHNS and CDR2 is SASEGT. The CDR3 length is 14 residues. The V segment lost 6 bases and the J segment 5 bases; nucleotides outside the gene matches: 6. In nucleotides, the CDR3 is TGTGCCAGCAGGGAGGGACAGGGGTGGGAGACCCAGTACTTC. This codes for CASREGQGWETQYF.

CDR3 in DNA: TGCGCCAGCAGCATTCCTGGACGGATCATCACTGAAGCTTTCTTT. Translated, it gives CASSIPGRIITEAFF. The rearrangement uses TRBV4-1 and TRBJ1-1; D remains unclear. The V end was cut by 5 bases, the J end by 4 bases, with 17 bases between. Germline loops: CDR1 MGHRA, CDR2 YSYEKL. The CDR3 length is 15 residues.

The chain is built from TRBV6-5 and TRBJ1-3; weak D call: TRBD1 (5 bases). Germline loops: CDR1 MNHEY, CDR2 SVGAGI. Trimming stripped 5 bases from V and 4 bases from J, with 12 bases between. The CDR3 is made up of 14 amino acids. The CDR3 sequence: CASSPDIFGNTIYF. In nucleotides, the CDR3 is TGTGCCAGCAGTCCGGACATTTTCGGAAACACCATATATTTT.